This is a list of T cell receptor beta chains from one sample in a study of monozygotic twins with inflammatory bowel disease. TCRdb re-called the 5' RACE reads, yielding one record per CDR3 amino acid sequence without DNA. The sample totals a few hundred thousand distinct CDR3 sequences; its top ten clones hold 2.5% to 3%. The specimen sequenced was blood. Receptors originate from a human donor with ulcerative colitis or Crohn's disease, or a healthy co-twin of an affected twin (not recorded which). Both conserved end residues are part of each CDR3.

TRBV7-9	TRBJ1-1	CAGDTGHWNTEAFF
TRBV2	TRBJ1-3	CASSPRGRSSGNTIYF
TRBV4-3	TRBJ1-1	CASSPGGGEAFF
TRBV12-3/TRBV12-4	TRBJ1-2	CASSPLTGAHNYGYTF
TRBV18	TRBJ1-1	CASSVSQGEAEAFF
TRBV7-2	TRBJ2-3	CASSLSPGRGTDTQYF
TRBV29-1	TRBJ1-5	CSVVEGFSNQPHHF
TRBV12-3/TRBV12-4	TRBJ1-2	CASSLVQGIFGYTF
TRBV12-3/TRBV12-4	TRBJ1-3	CASSLDGDSGNTIYF
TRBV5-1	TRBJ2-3	CASSLGNVAGRTDTQYF
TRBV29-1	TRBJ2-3	CSVMVVADTQYF
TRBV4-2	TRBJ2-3	CASSQAGGPNLRTSTDTQYF
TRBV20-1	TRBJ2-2	CSARDRTGPGELFF
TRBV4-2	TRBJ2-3	CASSQDQGGYTDTQYF
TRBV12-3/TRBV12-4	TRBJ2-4	CASSFVEWDIQYF
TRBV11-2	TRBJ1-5	CASSSNSLQGALGQPQHF
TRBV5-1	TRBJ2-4	CASSKTGLANIQYF
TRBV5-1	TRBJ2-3	CASSPTGVGADTQYF